The clone carrying this T cell receptor (beta chain) was seen at least ten times. Sequenced by immunoSEQ multiplex PCR; TCRdb stores in-frame clones only, minus some. In the table there are approximately 93,000 clones, roughly 71% of which are singletons. This CDR3 region has 19 residues. Between the trimmed V and J ends, which lost 5 bases and 0 bases, there was a span of 22 bases. The germline V gene encodes CDR1 SGHVS and CDR2 FNYEAQ. These data belong to a study of blood T cell repertoires in COVID-19. Sequencing was done on a sample of peripheral blood. The origin of this receptor is a woman over 75 with acute or convalescent COVID-19. V usage is TRBV7-6 and J usage is TRBJ1-4; D remains ambiguous. CDR3 sequence reads: CASSPGVSGSRPTNEKLFF. Written as DNA, the CDR3 is TGTGCCAGCAGCCCCGGGGTGTCGGGTTCCCGTCCAACTAATGAAAAACTGTTTTTT.